This TCR beta chain was profiled in a study of OX40 agonist ivuxolimab in advanced cancers. Study overall: Melanoma, hepatocellular carcinoma, head and neck or renal cell cancer occurred in dose-escalation patients. Those enrolled were roughly 85% male, with a mean age of 60 years and ages from 23 to 79. General observations from the study: In general, CD8+ T cells held more expanded clones than CD4+ did, on average.

Clones were read by immunoSEQ multiplex PCR, and TCRdb kept only the in-frame ones, dropping some. The sample shows fewer than 35,000 clones, 74% of them seen only once. Germline CDR1 and CDR2: PRHDT and FYEKMQ (reference sequence). The V end lost 2 bases, the J end lost 3 bases, and 7 bases lay between the germline ends. The CDR3 contains 14 residues. About this clone: The antigen is undetermined.

The cohort excluded patients with autoimmune disease history or systemic immunosuppression. The gene calls are TRBV13 and TRBJ2-2; D remains unclear. The sequencing here drew on CD4+ or CD8+ T cells sorted from blood, taken in a trial of the OX40 agonist ivuxolimab. The sequence came from an adult with an advanced solid tumor such as melanoma, head and neck, liver or kidney cancer. The CDR3 region has the DNA TGTGCCAGCAGCTTAACACGAGACACCGGGGAGCTGTTTTTT. Protein sequence: CASSLTRDTGELFF.